Each of the 21 T cell receptor beta chains below was sequenced from the same sample in a study of memory CD4+ T cells and cytomegalovirus serostatus. Method: immunoSEQ multiplex PCR; TCRdb's copy keeps in-frame clones and lacks some. The sample consists of fewer than 40,000 clones, about three quarters of them appearing once. The sort gate was single viable CD3+CD4+CD8-CD45RO+ cells for memory CD4+ T cells. The sequenced sample consisted of memory CD4+ T cells from blood. The source is an adult in good health and CMV-seronegative.

The V and J genes are TRBV7-9 and TRBJ1-4; tentative D call: TRBD1 (5 bases). Germline CDR1 is SEHNR and CDR2 is FQNEAQ (reference sequence). There are 14 residues in the CDR3. Between the trimmed V and J ends, which lost 7 bases and 8 bases, there was a span of 17 bases. CDR3 region: CASTLGPQLEKLFF. The CDR3, as DNA: TGTGCCAGCACCCTGGGACCCCAGCTGGAAAAACTGTTTTTT. The full variable domain, rest sourced from reference TRBV7-9 and TRBJ1-4, is DTGVSQNPRHKITKRGQNVTFRCDPISEHNRLYWYRQTLGQGPEFLTYFQNEAQLEKSRLLSDRFSAERPKGSFSTLEIQRTEQGDSAMYLCASTLGPQLEKLFFGSGTQLSVL.

The CDR3 loop reads CAVGTGNYGYTF. For the CDR3, the DNA is TGTGCCGTCGGGACGGGGAACTATGGCTACACCTTC. The rearrangement joins TRBV6-5 to TRBJ1-2; TRBD1 is a possible D gene (5 bases). CDR1 and CDR2 from the germline V gene are MNHEY and SVGAGI. The CDR3 covers 12 residues. The V end lost 11 bases, the J end lost 2 bases, and 12 bases lay between the germline ends.

The chain couples TRBV27 to TRBJ1-1; the D is unclear. This CDR3 contains 16 residues. V lost 2 bases and J 5 bases, leaving 18 bases between the germline ends. Looked up from germline, CDR1 is MNHEY and CDR2 is SMNVEV (reference sequence). CDR3 protein: CASSLEGGRIGTEAFF. For the CDR3, the DNA is TGTGCCAGCAGTTTAGAGGGTGGACGAATTGGGACTGAAGCTTTCTTT.

The chain has TRBV6-1 and TRBJ1-1; perhaps TRBD1 as D (6 bases). The CDR3 sequence is 16 residues long. With 2 bases removed from V and 1 base from J, the gap between germline ends came to 14 bases. Germline-derived CDR1 and CDR2 are MNHNS and SASEGT. The CDR3 is CASSERQVGENTEAFF. The CDR3, as DNA: TGTGCCAGCAGTGAACGACAGGTAGGAGAGAACACTGAAGCTTTCTTT.

The chain joins TRBV6-1 to TRBJ1-2, with TRBD1 matching over 9 bases. V lost 5 bases, J lost 4 bases, and 8 bases stayed unmatched. Germline V gene data show CDR1 as MNHNS and CDR2 as SASEGT. The CDR3 is 15 amino acids. Written as DNA, the CDR3 is TGTGCCAGCAGTCCCGGGAGGGGACAGGGCTATGGCTACACCTTC. Residues: CASSPGRGQGYGYTF.

Of note for this clone: This sample includes further DNA sequences coding for the same CDR3. This sequence joins TRBV9 and TRBJ1-6; 12 nucleotides match TRBD1. The junction had 3 bases not matched to a gene; V was cut back by 3 bases and J by 8 bases. Germline V gene lookup returns CDR1 SGDLS and CDR2 YYNGEE. The CDR3 is 15 residues long. This chain's CDR3 is CASSAGQGADSPLHF. In nucleotides, the CDR3 is TGTGCCAGCAGCGCGGGACAGGGGGCTGATTCACCCCTCCACTTT.

CDR3 residues: CASSVDSYNSPLHF. The DNA of the CDR3 is TGTGCCAGCAGCGTGGACAGTTATAATTCACCCCTCCACTTT. The V call is TRBV5-6, the J call TRBJ1-6; D possibly corresponds to TRBD1 (6 bases). The germline V gene encodes CDR1 SGHDT and CDR2 YYEEEE. This CDR3 contains 14 residues. The V end lost 4 bases, the J end lost 4 bases, and 9 bases lay between the germline ends.

The gene calls are TRBV30 and TRBJ1-6; the D gene is possibly TRBD1 (5 bases). Trimming removed 2 bases at V and 0 bases at J, with 14 bases between. Germline V lookup: CDR1 GTSNPN, CDR2 SVGIG (reference sequence). The length of the CDR3 is 17 residues. In DNA, the CDR3 is TGTGCCTGGAGTCTCCACCCGGGGGGCTCCTATAATTCACCCCTCCACTTT. This sequence encodes CAWSLHPGGSYNSPLHF.

The chain uses TRBV7-9 and TRBJ1-1; possible D gene TRBD1, 6 bases. This CDR3 has 17 amino acids. The germline V gene encodes CDR1 SEHNR and CDR2 FQNEAQ (reference sequence). Trimming stripped 1 base from V and 1 base from J, with 16 bases between. CDR3 sequence reads: CASSLVRGTGRNTEAFF. CDR3 nucleotides: TGTGCCAGCAGCTTAGTAAGGGGAACAGGGAGGAACACTGAAGCTTTCTTT.

This clone appeared a few times. The V call is TRBV6-1, the J call TRBJ1-4; no reliable D call. V lost 3 bases and J 4 bases, leaving 15 bases between the germline ends. CDR1 is MNHNS and CDR2 is SASEGT in the germline V gene. This CDR3 spans 16 amino acids. The CDR3 spells CASSDRSSQSNEKLFF. The CDR3 DNA reads as TGTGCCAGCAGTGATCGTTCGTCCCAAAGTAATGAAAAACTGTTTTTT.

The V gene is TRBV6-5, the J gene TRBJ1-2; no definite D call. CDR1 MNHEY and CDR2 SVGAGI come from the germline V gene. The CDR3 contains 15 residues. Trimming stripped 5 bases from V and 7 bases from J, with 20 bases between. The CDR3 loop is CASSPAAQSSGGYTF. CDR3 bases: TGTGCCAGCAGTCCGGCGGCACAAAGCTCAGGTGGCTACACCTTC.

This clone was counted a few times. This chain connects TRBV7-7 to TRBJ2-2; D not certain. Germline-derived CDR1 and CDR2 are SSHAT and FNYEAQ (reference sequence). This CDR3 has 13 amino acids. V lost 5 bases to trimming and J lost 5 bases, with 9 bases between them. The CDR3 nucleotides read TGTGCCAGCAGCGCGACAAGAACCGGGGAGCTGTTTTTT. Translated, it gives CASSATRTGELFF.

This sequence joins TRBV6-1 and TRBJ2-5; D ambiguous. This CDR3 contains 12 residues. Per germline, CDR1 MNHNS and CDR2 SASEGT. V lost 4 bases and J lost 5, with 8 bases in between. The CDR3 loop reads CASSAIRETQYF. CDR3 coding DNA: TGTGCCAGCAGTGCCATAAGGGAGACCCAGTACTTC.

This clone was detected once. The V call is TRBV30, the J call TRBJ1-2; D not resolved. This CDR3 has 14 amino acids. Trimming pared 5 bases from V and 4 bases from J, leaving 17 bases between. CDR1 and CDR2 (germline): GTSNPN, SVGIG (reference sequence). CDR3 sequence: CAWWAPGRFYGYTF. In DNA, the CDR3 is TGTGCCTGGTGGGCCCCGGGTCGCTTCTATGGCTACACCTTC.

The J gene is TRBJ1-4, the V gene TRBV5-5, with TRBD1 matching 7 bases. Looked up from germline, CDR1 is SGHKS and CDR2 is YYEKEE (reference sequence). This CDR3 region has 14 residues. The V gene end was trimmed by 4 bases and the J gene end by 2 bases; junction bases not matched to a gene: 2. CDR3 in DNA: TGTGCCAGCAGCCTGGGACAGACTAATGAAAAACTGTTTTTT. This translates into CASSLGQTNEKLFF.

The chain couples TRBV6-1 to TRBJ1-5, with unresolved D. CDR3 length equals 15 residues. Trimming took 6 bases from V and 0 from J, leaving 12 bases between them. Germline values: CDR1 MNHNS, CDR2 SASEGT. This chain's CDR3 is CASRLTEYSNQPQHF. The CDR3, as DNA: TGTGCCAGCAGATTGACTGAGTATAGCAATCAGCCCCAGCATTTT.

The rearrangement uses TRBV30 and TRBJ2-3; 9 bases are shared with TRBD1. This CDR3 region has 14 residues. J gave up 3 bases and V 7 bases, and 8 bases lay outside the gene matches. Germline V gene lookup returns CDR1 GTSNPN and CDR2 SVGIG (reference sequence). This CDR3 is CAFHPGQGTDTQYF. CDR3 nucleotides: TGTGCCTTTCACCCGGGACAGGGTACAGATACGCAGTATTTT.

The rearrangement links TRBV7-6 to TRBJ2-1; 11 bases fit TRBD2. The J segment lost 1 base and the V segment lost 5 bases, leaving 13 bases of the junction unmatched. CDR1 and CDR2 (germline): SGHVS, FNYEAQ. The CDR3 loop spans 19 amino acids. The CDR3 nucleotides read TGTGCCAGCAGCCCTAAATATACTAGCGGGGGACTTTCCTACAATGAGCAGTTCTTC. This codes for CASSPKYTSGGLSYNEQFF.

This clone has just one count. The V gene is TRBV5-8, the J gene TRBJ1-2; tentatively, D is TRBD1 (6 bases). The length of the CDR3 is 13 residues. V was clipped by 2 bases and J by 4 bases, with 9 bases between them. The germline CDR1 and CDR2 sequences are SGHTS and YDEGEE. The CDR3 loop is CASSLSRGYGYTF. The CDR3 nucleotides are TGTGCCAGCAGCTTAAGCAGGGGCTATGGCTACACCTTC.

The gene calls are TRBV30 and TRBJ1-6; D is ambiguous. Germline values: CDR1 GTSNPN, CDR2 SVGIG (reference sequence). Trimming left V 0 bases short and J 7 bases short, with 10 bases between. CDR3 length equals 14 residues. For the CDR3, the DNA is TGTGCCTGGAGTGTAGTCAGCGAAAATTCACCCCTCCACTTT. Residues: CAWSVVSENSPLHF.

This clone was observed a few times. The V and J genes are TRBV6-5 and TRBJ1-2, with 8 bases that match TRBD1. Germline V lookup: CDR1 MNHEY, CDR2 SVGAGI. With V trimmed by 7 bases and J by 8 bases, 12 bases remained unmatched. The CDR3 spans 14 residues. CDR3 in amino acids: CASTPWQGAEGYTF. The CDR3 DNA sequence: TGTGCCAGCACCCCGTGGCAGGGGGCGGAAGGCTACACCTTC.